This entry describes one TCR beta chain. The protocol was immunoSEQ multiplex PCR, while the TCRdb copy is restricted to in-frame clones and leaves out a portion. The sample includes some 290,000 clones, more than 70% seen only once; the top ten take approximately 2%. This record belongs to a study of Ad26.COV2.S vaccination and SARS-CoV-2 variants. As to treatment: around 19 received Ad26.COV2.S at low or high dose, single or two shots; 5 received placebo; per-sample allocation not given. Samples came from day 63 after the first vaccine or placebo injection. Germline V CDR1 and CDR2: SEHNR, FQNEAQ (reference sequence). The CDR3 spans 15 residues. Trimming removed 4 bases from V and 5 bases from J, with 17 bases in between.

The chain has TRBV7-9 and TRBJ2-5; D ambiguous. The source material was peripheral blood, sampled in a trial of Ad26.COV2.S vaccine versus placebo. The receptor was isolated from a person between 18 and 65 years old who received the Ad26.COV2.S COVID-19 vaccine or a placebo. The CDR3 nucleotides are TGTGCCAGCAGCTCAACCCTGGATCTCGGGGAGACCCAGTACTTC. Translation gives CASSSTLDLGETQYF. Based on the CDR3 plus reference TRBV7-9 and TRBJ2-5, the full variable domain is DTGVSQNPRHKITKRGQNVTFRCDPISEHNRLYWYRQTLGQGPEFLTYFQNEAQLEKSRLLSDRFSAERPKGSFSTLEIQRTEQGDSAMYLCASSSTLDLGETQYFGPGTRLLVL.